These T cell receptor beta chains were read from a single sample in a study of regulatory T cells in long-lasting Graves disease. TCRdb re-called the multiplex PCR reads through MiXCR, storing one row per CDR3 protein. In the table there are more than 400,000 distinct CDR3 sequences, about 17% of which are singletons. These data were also reused for a study on T cells in Graves' hyperthyroidism and ophthalmopathy.

The specimen was peripheral blood mononuclear cells (PBMCs), collected at new diagnosis, from a patient treated with antithyroid drugs. All receptors derive from a man aged 35 to 55 with Graves disease. The CDR3 runs from the conserved cysteine through the conserved F or W. A D gene is named only where the DNA matches it firmly. Some rows mark clone size as missing; the rest say once, few, many or name a class of expanded clone.

size	V	J	D	DNA	CDR3
many	TRBV20-1	TRBJ2-1	NA	TGCAGTGCTAGAGAGGGGGCTAACTACAATGAGCAGTTCTTC	CSAREGANYNEQFF
many	TRBV18	TRBJ2-7	NA	TGTGCCAGCTCACCGAACCGTTACGAGCAGTACTTC	CASSPNRYEQYF
many	TRBV28	TRBJ2-3	TRBD1	TGTGCCAGTCACAGGGGGTACACAGATACGCAGTATTTT	CASHRGYTDTQYF
few	TRBV20-1	TRBJ2-7	NA	TGCAGTGCTAGAGGCCGGGACCACACCTACGAGCAGTACTTC	CSARGRDHTYEQYF
few	TRBV9	TRBJ2-5	TRBD2	TGTGCCAGCAGCGTAGCGACTAGCGGGAGGGCCGCGGAGACCCAGTACTTC	CASSVATSGRAAETQYF
few	TRBV9	TRBJ2-2	TRBD2	TGTGCCAGCAGCGAACACCTCAGCGGGAGTCTCAACACCGGGGAGCTGTTTTTT	CASSEHLSGSLNTGELFF
NA	TRBV7-6	TRBJ1-4	TRBD1	TGTGCCAGCAGCTTAGCGGAAATGACAGGGCGAGGAAAACTGTTTTTT	CASSLAEMTGRGKLFF
few	TRBV12-3/TRBV12-4	TRBJ2-5	TRBD2	TGTGCCAGCAGTCCCCTGGGAGCGGGAGGGCCGCGGGAGACCCAGTACTTC	CASSPLGAGGPRETQYF
many	TRBV12-3/TRBV12-4	TRBJ2-1	NA	TGTGCCAGCAGTTCCTCTGAGGGGGGGGGACCCTCCTACAATGAGCAGTTCTTC	CASSSSEGGGPSYNEQFF
many	TRBV6-1	TRBJ2-1	TRBD2	TGTGCCAGCAGAACTAGCGGGCTAACCAATGAGCAGTTCTTC	CASRTSGLTNEQFF
many	TRBV2	TRBJ2-5	TRBD1	TGTGCCAGCGGTCCGGGACAGGGGACCGAGACCCAGTACTTC	CASGPGQGTETQYF
many	TRBV2	TRBJ1-6	TRBD1	TGTGCCAGCAGTGAAGGGACAGGGGGCTATTCACCCCTCCACTTT	CASSEGTGGYSPLHF
many	TRBV7-9	TRBJ2-1	NA	TGTGCCAGCAGCTTTTATTCGGGCGGTGAGCAGTTCTTC	CASSFYSGGEQFF
few	TRBV29-1	TRBJ2-3	TRBD2	TGCAGCTGTAGCGGGAGGGCCGGGGGCACAGATACGCAGTATTTT	CSCSGRAGGTDTQYF
NA	TRBV6-1	TRBJ2-5	TRBD2	TGTGCTTCAGCGGGTGCCCCGGGAGGCCGAGAGACCCAGTACTTC	CASAGAPGGRETQYF
few	TRBV4-1	TRBJ1-2	NA	TGCGCCAGCAGCCAAGATCGGGGGGGCGGTAGCTATGGCTACACCTTC	CASSQDRGGGSYGYTF
many	TRBV30	TRBJ2-7	NA	TGTGCCTGGAGTTGGGCAAGCTACGAGCAGTACTTC	CAWSWASYEQYF
once	TRBV5-1	TRBJ1-4	NA	TGCGCCAGCAGCTCGGACAGATTTAATGAAAAACTGTTTTTT	CASSSDRFNEKLFF
NA	TRBV20-1	TRBJ2-2	TRBD2	TGCAGTGCTAACCCTAGCGGGATTAGGCGGACCGGGGAGCTGTTTTTT	CSANPSGIRRTGELFF
few	TRBV7-2	TRBJ2-2	NA	TGTGCCAGCAGCTTAGACTGGAGCGGGGAGCTGTTTTTT	CASSLDWSGELFF
many	TRBV2	TRBJ2-7	NA	TGTGCCAGCAGTGTAGACCGGGACAACTCCTACGAGCAGTACTTC	CASSVDRDNSYEQYF
few	TRBV6-1	TRBJ1-2	NA	TGTGCCAGCAGCCCTCCTAGGACAGACTATGGCTACACCTTC	CASSPPRTDYGYTF
NA	TRBV27	TRBJ1-1	TRBD1	TGTGCCAGCATAATTTGGACAGGCTTGAACACTGAAGCTTTCTTT	CASIIWTGLNTEAFF
few	TRBV4-1	TRBJ1-1	NA	TGCGCCAGCAGCCAAGTAGGCGGGGTGCGAACTGAAGCTTTCTTT	CASSQVGGVRTEAFF
many	TRBV12-3/TRBV12-4	TRBJ1-1	NA	TGTGCCAGCATTAAAAATGGGCAGAACACTGAAGCTTTCTTT	CASIKNGQNTEAFF
many	TRBV7-3	TRBJ2-3	NA	TGTGCCAGCAGCTTAATTCCGGGTGCGACAGATACGCAGTATTTT	CASSLIPGATDTQYF
many	TRBV5-1	TRBJ2-5	TRBD2	TGCGCCAGCAGCCACACTGGCGGGGGGCAATCGGAGACCCAGTACTTC	CASSHTGGGQSETQYF
many	TRBV20-1	TRBJ2-1	NA	TGCAGTGCTAGAGGTCAGGGTGACAATGAGCAGTTCTTC	CSARGQGDNEQFF
many	TRBV28	TRBJ2-5	TRBD2	TGTGCCAGCACGGGTCTGCTAGCGGGAGCATTGGGGGAGACCCAGTACTTC	CASTGLLAGALGETQYF
many	TRBV14	TRBJ1-4	NA	TGTGCCAGCAGCCAAGGTCGGAGGACCGGGGAAAAACTGTTTTTT	CASSQGRRTGEKLFF
few	TRBV10-2	TRBJ2-1	TRBD1	TGCGCCAGCAGGGGGGGACAGGGGGGTGAGCAGTTCTTC	CASRGGQGGEQFF
NA	TRBV6-6	TRBJ2-7	NA	TGTGCCAGCAGTTACTCGGCAGGGACGAACGAGCAGTACTTC	CASSYSAGTNEQYF
few	TRBV2	TRBJ2-1	NA	TGTGCCAGCAGTTATCTGGCACCGTACAATGAGCAGTTCTTC	CASSYLAPYNEQFF
many	TRBV28	TRBJ1-1	NA	TGTGCCAGCAGCCAAGAGCTCCAACGGGGCACTGAAGCTTTCTTT	CASSQELQRGTEAFF
NA	TRBV18	TRBJ2-5	NA	TGTGCCAGCTCACCTCAGTTACAAGAGACCCAGTACTTC	CASSPQLQETQYF
few	TRBV28	TRBJ2-5	TRBD2	TGTGCCAGCGGAGCGGGAGGGCTTCAAGAGACCCAGTACTTC	CASGAGGLQETQYF
NA	TRBV6-9	TRBJ2-2	TRBD1	TGTGCCAGCAGTTCCTACAGGGGGCTCGACACCGGGGAGCTGTTTTTT	CASSSYRGLDTGELFF
many	TRBV6-1	TRBJ2-7	TRBD1	TGTGCCAGCAGCAAGACGGACAGGGGGCGGTACGAGCAGTACTTC	CASSKTDRGRYEQYF
many	TRBV28	TRBJ1-6	TRBD1	TGTGCCAGCAGTCCACAGACAGGGGGCGCGGGTTCACCCCTCCACTTT	CASSPQTGGAGSPLHF
many	TRBV7-9	TRBJ2-7	TRBD2	TGTGCCAGCAGCCCTCCGGGAGGCCACTACGAGCAGTACTTC	CASSPPGGHYEQYF
many	TRBV18	TRBJ2-1	NA	TGTGCCAGCTCATCCTTCCTGGCCCATGAGCAGTTCTTC	CASSSFLAHEQFF
many	TRBV20-1	TRBJ2-7	TRBD2	TGCAGTGCACCGAGCGGGGGGGCCTACGAGCAGTACTTC	CSAPSGGAYEQYF
many	TRBV6-2/TRBV6-3	TRBJ2-4	NA	TGTGCCAGCAGTTACAGGACAGACAAAAACATTCAGTACTTC	CASSYRTDKNIQYF
once	TRBV28	TRBJ2-2	NA	TGTGCCAGCAGCCCGAACCTGAGGAGAAGTACCGGGGAGCTGTTTTTT	CASSPNLRRSTGELFF
many	TRBV12-3/TRBV12-4	TRBJ2-7	NA	TGTGCCAGCAGTTTAGGAGATTGGTCCTACGAGCAGTACTTC	CASSLGDWSYEQYF
NA	TRBV29-1	TRBJ1-1	NA	TGCAGCGTTGCTTACAGGGTGGACCCCTACACTGAAGCTTTCTTT	CSVAYRVDPYTEAFF
NA	TRBV19	TRBJ2-2	NA	TGTGCCAGTAGTCAGCAGGACACGAACACCGGGGAGCTGTTTTTT	CASSQQDTNTGELFF
many	TRBV20-1	TRBJ2-3	NA	TGCAGTGCTAGCAGTACTACGGGGGATACGCAGTATTTT	CSASSTTGDTQYF
NA	TRBV5-1	TRBJ1-5	NA	TGCGCCAGCAGCTTGGACGGGGGGACCAATCAGCCCCAGCATTTT	CASSLDGGTNQPQHF
many	TRBV24-1	TRBJ1-1	NA	TGTGCCACCAGTGATTGGTCGAGCACTGAAGCTTTCTTT	CATSDWSSTEAFF
NA	TRBV9	TRBJ2-7	NA	TGTGCCAGCAGCCCGGGTGGGCCTGGGTACGAGCAGTACTTC	CASSPGGPGYEQYF
many	TRBV28	TRBJ2-7	TRBD2	TGTGCCAGCATCCTAGCGGGAGCCTCCTACGAGCAGTACTTC	CASILAGASYEQYF
many	TRBV3-1	TRBJ2-4	TRBD1	TGTGCCAGCAGCCAAGGGGACAGGGACGTCATTCAGTACTTC	CASSQGDRDVIQYF
NA	TRBV15	TRBJ2-7	NA	TGTGCCACCAGCAGAGATGAAGTCGCCGAGCAGTACTTC	CATSRDEVAEQYF
NA	TRBV24-1	TRBJ2-2	NA	TGTGCCACCAGGGGGACATCGAACACCGGGGAGCTGTTTTTT	CATRGTSNTGELFF